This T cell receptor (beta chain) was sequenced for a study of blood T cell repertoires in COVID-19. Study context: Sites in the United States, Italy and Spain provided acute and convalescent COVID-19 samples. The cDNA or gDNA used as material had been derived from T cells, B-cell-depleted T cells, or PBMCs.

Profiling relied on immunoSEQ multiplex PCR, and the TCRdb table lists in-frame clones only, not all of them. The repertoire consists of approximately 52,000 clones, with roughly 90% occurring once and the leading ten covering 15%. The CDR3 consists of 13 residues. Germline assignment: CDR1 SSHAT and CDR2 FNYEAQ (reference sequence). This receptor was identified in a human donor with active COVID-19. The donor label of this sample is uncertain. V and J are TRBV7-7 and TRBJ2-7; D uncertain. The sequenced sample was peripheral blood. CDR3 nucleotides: TGTGCTAAAAAAACAGAGTTCTCCTACGAGCAGTACTTC. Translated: CAKKTEFSYEQYF.